This T cell receptor (beta chain) stems from a study of T cells in Graves' hyperthyroidism and ophthalmopathy. A patient was excluded if there was uncontrolled infection, other autoimmune disease, pregnancy or lactation. This clonotype has a count of ten or more. The V and J ends lost 2 bases and 4 bases respectively, with 12 bases between them. Germline assignment: CDR1 SGHRS and CDR2 YFSETQ. The CDR3 length is 14 residues. Template material for amplifying TCR beta CDR3 regions consisted of RNA transcripts. A first-round RT-PCR of the TCR CDR3 used the HTBI primer set. TCRdb independently ran MiXCR on the multiplex PCR reads; one entry per CDR3 protein. The table shows 300,000 to 450,000 distinct CDR3 sequences, with more than 12% occurring only once.

The sequencing sample was made of blood. The V call is TRBV5-1, the J call TRBJ2-5; weak D call: TRBD1 (5 bases). The clonotype originates from a woman in her 30s with Graves' ophthalmopathy. CDR3 in DNA: TGCGCCAGCAGCTTTGAGAAAGGGGCAGAGACCCAGTACTTC. Translation: CASSFEKGAETQYF.